The 2 T cell receptor beta chains listed next were all sequenced from one sample in a study of blood T cell repertoires in COVID-19. Profiled with immunoSEQ multiplex PCR; TCRdb holds only in-frame clones, not every one. The data contain approximately 70,000 clones, 75% to 90% of them singletons. The sequenced sample consisted of peripheral blood. These receptor sequences come from a woman aged 80 or over with active or convalescent COVID-19.

V usage is TRBV6-2 or TRBV6-3 and J usage is TRBJ2-6; the D is unclear. Germline V CDR1 and CDR2: MNHEY, SVGEGT. V lost 0 bases and J lost 0, with 3 bases in between. The CDR3 is 15 amino acids. CDR3 residues: CASSYSVSGANVLTF. The CDR3 DNA reads as TGTGCCAGCAGTTACTCCGTCTCTGGGGCCAACGTCCTGACTTTC.

The J gene is TRBJ2-7, the V gene TRBV20-1; D ambiguous. CDR1 is DFQATT, CDR2 SNEGSKA, per germline (reference sequence). CDR3 length: 11 residues. The V and J ends lost 3 bases and 3 bases respectively, with 6 bases between them. The CDR3 loop is CSASNSYEQYF. The CDR3 DNA follows: TGCAGTGCTAGTAACAGCTACGAGCAGTACTTC.